These 11 T cell receptor beta chains came from one sample sequenced in a study of T cells in Graves' hyperthyroidism and ophthalmopathy. The TCR beta CDR3 regions underwent amplification using RNA transcripts as the source. HTBI primers were used for first-round RT-PCR of the TCR CDR3. TCRdb passed the multiplex PCR reads through MiXCR, listing each CDR3 protein once. The data hold roughly 750,000 distinct CDR3 sequences, with 15% to 20% observed a single time. Input material: blood. The receptors shown here come from a man aged 18 to 30 with Graves' hyperthyroidism.

This clonotype came up many times. V and J are TRBV7-3 and TRBJ1-6, with D unresolved. Germline CDR1 and CDR2: SGHTA and FQGTGA. V lost 0 bases to trimming and J lost 5 bases, with 14 bases between them. The CDR3 length is 17 residues. The CDR3 DNA reads as TGTGCCAGCAGCTTAACAGGTGGCCAAGGGAATAATTCACCCCTCCACTTT. This codes for CASSLTGGQGNNSPLHF.

There are many counts of this clonotype. The chain uses TRBV19 and TRBJ2-3; D may be TRBD2 (6 bases). The ends were cut back, 4 bases at V and 9 bases at J, with 11 bases in the middle. The CDR3 spans 12 residues. The germline CDR1 and CDR2 sequences are LNHDA and SQIVND (reference sequence). The CDR3 here is CASSTDRETQYF. The CDR3 nucleotides read TGTGCCAGTAGTACCGACCGGGAGACGCAGTATTTT.

The J gene is TRBJ1-1, the V gene TRBV5-5; 7 bases map to TRBD1. Germline CDR1 SGHKS, CDR2 YYEKEE (reference sequence). The CDR3 length is 14 residues. V shed 4 bases and J 7 bases; nucleotides not matched to a gene: 10. The CDR3 here is CASSLGRGVGEAFF. The CDR3 nucleotides read TGTGCCAGCAGCCTCGGCAGGGGGGTTGGTGAAGCTTTCTTT.

The sample holds many counts of this clonotype. V is TRBV12-3 or TRBV12-4 and J is TRBJ2-1; 7 bases are a match to TRBD2. V shed 4 bases and J 2 bases; nucleotides not matched to a gene: 5. The CDR3 is 15 amino acids. This chain's CDR3 is CASSSVLAAYNEQFF. DNA for the CDR3: TGTGCCAGCAGTTCAGTCCTAGCGGCCTACAATGAGCAGTTCTTC.

This clonotype has just a few counts. The rearrangement joins TRBV2 to TRBJ2-2, with no clear D. The germline gives CDR1 SNHLY, CDR2 FYNNEI. The CDR3 totals 13 residues. The germline V and J ends were trimmed by 8 bases and 2 bases, with 9 bases remaining between them. Written as DNA, the CDR3 is TGTGCCAGCCCTTCACTTAACACCGGGGAGCTGTTTTTT. Residues: CASPSLNTGELFF. Supplemented by reference TRBV2 and TRBJ2-2, the full variable domain reads EPEVTQTPSHQVTQMGQEVILRCVPISNHLYFYWYRQILGQKVEFLVSFYNNEISEKSEIFDDQFSVERPDGSNFTLKIRSTKLEDSAMYFCASPSLNTGELFFGEGSRLTVL.

A word on this clonotype: This could be a read error, since a much larger clone is one nucleotide away. The chain has TRBV19 and TRBJ2-5; 7 bases agree with TRBD2. CDR3 length equals 13 residues. The junction had 9 bases not matched to a gene; V was cut back by 11 bases and J by 3 bases. Germline V lookup: CDR1 LNHDA, CDR2 SQIVND (reference sequence). CDR3: CAWRVGGKETQYF. In DNA form, the CDR3 reads TGTGCCTGGAGGGTGGGGGGGAAAGAGACCCAGTACTTC. The full variable domain, rest sourced from reference TRBV19 and TRBJ2-5, is DGGITQSPKYLFRKEGQNVTLSCEQNLNHDAMYWYRQDPGQGLRLIYYSQIVNDFQKGDIAEGYSVSREKKESFPLTVTSAQKNPTAFYLCAWRVGGKETQYFGPGTRLLVL.

This clonotype showed up many times. This sequence joins TRBV3-1 and TRBJ1-1; no definite D call. The CDR3 is 13 residues long. Per the germline V gene, CDR1 is LGHDT and CDR2 is YNNKEL (reference sequence). The ends were cut back, 3 bases at V and 8 bases at J, with 13 bases in the middle. In nucleotides, the CDR3 is TGTGCCAGCAGCCACTCGGACCCCACCGAAGCTTTCTTT. It encodes CASSHSDPTEAFF.

This clonotype occurred many times. This rearrangement joins TRBV20-1 to TRBJ1-4; tentatively, D is TRBD1 (6 bases). CDR3 length equals 15 residues. Germline values: CDR1 DFQATT, CDR2 SNEGSKA (reference sequence). V lost 0 bases and J lost 5, with 13 bases in between. The CDR3 DNA is TGCAGTGCTAGAGATCTGACCAGGGGAAATGAAAAACTGTTTTTT. Translated, it gives CSARDLTRGNEKLFF.

This clonotype was seen a single time. A much more abundant neighbour one base away suggests this may be a read error. The chain couples TRBV10-3 to TRBJ2-7, with D possibly being TRBD2 (6 bases). CDR1 and CDR2 (germline): ENHRY, SYGVKD. The CDR3 is made up of 16 amino acids. The CDR3 DNA reads as TGTGCCATCAGTGAGTCCGGCTCCGGGAGTCTATACGGGCAGTACTTC. This codes for CAISESGSGSLYGQYF.

The table lists this clonotype with many counts. The chain employs TRBV12-3 or TRBV12-4 and TRBJ2-7; 11 bases align to TRBD2. The CDR3 covers 15 residues. After removal of 5 bases from V and 5 bases from J, the junction contained 8 bases not matched to a gene. CDR3 amino acids: CASSPLAGGTHEQYF. The CDR3 DNA reads as TGTGCCAGCAGTCCCTTAGCGGGAGGGACCCACGAGCAGTACTTC.

This clonotype occurred many times. The V call is TRBV28, the J call TRBJ2-7, with TRBD2 matching over 8 bases. The germline CDR1 and CDR2 sequences are MDHEN and SYDVKM. After removal of 2 bases from V and 1 base from J, the junction contained 7 bases not matched to a gene. The CDR3 consists of 16 residues. CDR3 sequence: CASSLLAGRPSYEQYF. Here the CDR3 DNA reads TGTGCCAGCAGTTTACTAGCGGGCCGTCCTTCCTACGAGCAGTACTTC.